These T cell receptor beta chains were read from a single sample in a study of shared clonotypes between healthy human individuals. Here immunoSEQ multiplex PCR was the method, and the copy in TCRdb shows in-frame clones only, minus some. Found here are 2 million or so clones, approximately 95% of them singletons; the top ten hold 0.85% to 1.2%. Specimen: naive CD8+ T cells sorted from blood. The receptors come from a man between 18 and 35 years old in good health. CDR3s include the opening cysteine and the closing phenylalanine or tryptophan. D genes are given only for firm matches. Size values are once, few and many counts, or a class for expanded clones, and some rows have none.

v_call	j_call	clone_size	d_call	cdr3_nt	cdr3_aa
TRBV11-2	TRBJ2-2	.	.	TGTGCCAGCCGCACCACGGGGGAGCTGTTTTTT	CASRTTGELFF
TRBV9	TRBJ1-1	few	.	TGTGCCAGCAGCCCGAACGAGGCTTGGTACACTGAAGCTTTCTTT	CASSPNEAWYTEAFF
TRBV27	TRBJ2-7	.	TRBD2	TGTGCCAGCAGTCCCGGACTAGCGGGGGCCGTATACGAGCAGTACTTC	CASSPGLAGAVYEQYF
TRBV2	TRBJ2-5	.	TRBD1	TGTGCCAGCAGTCTACCCCGGGACAGGGGAGGGGAGACCCAGTACTTC	CASSLPRDRGGETQYF
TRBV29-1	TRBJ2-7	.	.	TGCAGCGTCCCCGGGACCTTCTCCTACGAGCAGTACTTC	CSVPGTFSYEQYF
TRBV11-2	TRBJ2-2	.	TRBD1	TGTGCCAGCAGCTTAGGAACGACAGGGGGTAACACCGGGGAGCTGTTTTTT	CASSLGTTGGNTGELFF
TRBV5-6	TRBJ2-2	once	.	TGTGCCAGCAGCTTGGACCCGGGGGAGCTGTTTTTT	CASSLDPGELFF
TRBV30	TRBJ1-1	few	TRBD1	TGTGCCTGGAGTGGGACAGGGAACACTGAAGCTTTCTTT	CAWSGTGNTEAFF
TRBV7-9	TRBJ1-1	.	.	TGTGCCAGCAGCTCCTCCACGAACACTGAAGCTTTCTTT	CASSSSTNTEAFF
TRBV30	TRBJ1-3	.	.	TGTGCCTGGAGTGGAGCTGGAAACACCATATATTTT	CAWSGAGNTIYF
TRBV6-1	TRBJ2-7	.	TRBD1	TGTGCCAGCACCCCACGGGGACAGTTCTACGAGCAGTACTTC	CASTPRGQFYEQYF
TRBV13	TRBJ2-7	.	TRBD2	TGTGCCAGCAGCCGGAGCGGGGAGGGCGTCTACGAGCAGTACTTC	CASSRSGEGVYEQYF
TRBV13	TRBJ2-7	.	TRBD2	TGTGCCAGCAGCTTAGGGACTAGCGGGGTCTACGAGCAGTACTTC	CASSLGTSGVYEQYF
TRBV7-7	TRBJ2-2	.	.	TGTGCTAGCAGCCCCGTAGATACCGGGGAGCTGTTTTTT	CASSPVDTGELFF
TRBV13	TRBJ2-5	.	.	TGTGCCAGCAGCTTAAGTATGGGCCGGGTTGAAGAGACCCAGTACTTC	CASSLSMGRVEETQYF
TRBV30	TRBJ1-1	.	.	TGTGCCTGGAGTGTACTTTCAGTGAACACTGAAGCTTTCTTT	CAWSVLSVNTEAFF
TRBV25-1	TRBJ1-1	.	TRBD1	TGTGCCAGCAGTCCTCTGGACAGGGGGACTGAAGCTTTCTTT	CASSPLDRGTEAFF
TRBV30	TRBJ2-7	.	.	TGTGCCTGGAGCCGGGGGAGCTCCTACGAGCAGTACTTC	CAWSRGSSYEQYF
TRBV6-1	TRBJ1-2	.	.	TGTGCCAGCAGTGAAGCGCCAGTTAACTATGGCTACACCTTC	CASSEAPVNYGYTF
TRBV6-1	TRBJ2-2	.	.	TGTGCCAGCAGTGATATTTTCTTCGACAGCCCGCGTGGGAGCGGGGAGCTGTTTTTT	CASSDIFFDSPRGSGELFF
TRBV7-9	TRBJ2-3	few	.	TGTGCCAGCAGCCTTACAGATACGCAGTATTTT	CASSLTDTQYF
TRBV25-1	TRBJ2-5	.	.	TGTGCCAGCAGTGACTGGCCCGGGGAGACCCAGTACTTC	CASSDWPGETQYF
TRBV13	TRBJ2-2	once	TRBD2	TGTGCCAGCAGCCCCAGGCGGGGGACGGGCACCGGGGAGCTGTTTTTT	CASSPRRGTGTGELFF
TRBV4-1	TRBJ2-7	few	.	TGCGCCAGCAGCCAAGATCGGGGGGACAGGCCTTACGAGCAGTACTTC	CASSQDRGDRPYEQYF
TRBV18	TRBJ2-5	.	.	TGTGCCAGCTCACCACCGGCAAGCGGCGGGGAGACCCAGTACTTC	CASSPPASGGETQYF
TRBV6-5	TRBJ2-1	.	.	TGTGCCAGCACCGGCGGGTACAATGAGCAGTTCTTC	CASTGGYNEQFF
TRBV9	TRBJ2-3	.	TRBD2	TGTGCCAGCAACCCTAGCGGGGGGGTTCTAGATACGCAGTATTTT	CASNPSGGVLDTQYF
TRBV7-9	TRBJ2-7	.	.	TGTGCCAGCAGCCCCCCCTTAGCGGCGTACGAGCAGTACTTC	CASSPPLAAYEQYF
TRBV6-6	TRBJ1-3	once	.	TGTGCCAGCAGTTACGGGGGGTCCGGAAACACCATATATTTT	CASSYGGSGNTIYF
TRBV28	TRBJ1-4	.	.	TGTGCCAGCACCTATCTGGGGGGGGCGTATGAAAAACTGTTTTTT	CASTYLGGAYEKLFF
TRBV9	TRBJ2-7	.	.	TGTGCCAGCAGCGACCCCAGTGGAGGGGGCTCGTACGAGCAGTACTTC	CASSDPSGGGSYEQYF
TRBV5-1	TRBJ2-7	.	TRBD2	TGCGCCAGCAGCTCCAGCGGGCTAGCGGGAACCTACGAGCAGTACTTC	CASSSSGLAGTYEQYF
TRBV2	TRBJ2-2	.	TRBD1	TGTGCCAGCAGTGATGCCCAGGGGGCGCTGGGAGGGGAGCTGTTTTTT	CASSDAQGALGGELFF
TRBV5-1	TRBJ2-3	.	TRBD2	TGCGCCAGCAGCTCAGATCCTAGCGGGGGACGCACAGATACGCAGTATTTT	CASSSDPSGGRTDTQYF
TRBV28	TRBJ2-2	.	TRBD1	TGTGCCAGCAGGCCCGGGACAGGGAACACCGGGGAGCTGTTTTTT	CASRPGTGNTGELFF
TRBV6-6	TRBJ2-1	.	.	TGTGCCAGCAGTTACGAGGGGAGCACTTACTACAATGAGCAGTTCTTC	CASSYEGSTYYNEQFF
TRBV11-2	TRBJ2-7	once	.	TGTGCCAGCAGCGTCGGGCTCGACTACGAGCAGTACTTC	CASSVGLDYEQYF
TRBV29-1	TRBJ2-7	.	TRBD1	TGCAGCGTTGAAGACGCAGAGACAGGGGTCTCCTACGAGCAGTACTTC	CSVEDAETGVSYEQYF